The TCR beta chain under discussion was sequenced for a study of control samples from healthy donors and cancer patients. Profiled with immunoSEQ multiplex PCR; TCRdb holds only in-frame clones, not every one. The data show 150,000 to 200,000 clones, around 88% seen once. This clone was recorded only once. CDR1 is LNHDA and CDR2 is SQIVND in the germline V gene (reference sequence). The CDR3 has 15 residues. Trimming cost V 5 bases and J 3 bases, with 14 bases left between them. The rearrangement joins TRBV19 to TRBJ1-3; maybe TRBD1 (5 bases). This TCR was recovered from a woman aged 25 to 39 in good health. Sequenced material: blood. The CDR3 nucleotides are TGTGCCAGTAGTTGGAACGGGGGATTTGGAAACACCATATATTTT. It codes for CASSWNGGFGNTIYF.